A selection of T cell receptor beta chains follows, all from one sample in a study of T cells after posttransplantation cyclophosphamide. The repertoire was sequenced with immunoSEQ multiplex PCR; TCRdb's copy has only in-frame clones and lacks some. The sample contains around 4,800 clones, around three quarters of which appear only once. The source was PBMCs, collected 362 days after allogeneic stem cell transplant with posttransplant cyclophosphamide. These TCRs come from a male patient between 55 and 70 years old who received an allogeneic stem cell transplant from an unrelated donor, was CMV-positive, and had acute GVHD only. Some T cells may be graft donor cells. CDR3s include the opening cysteine and the closing phenylalanine or tryptophan. Each record gives: D gene, clone size, J gene, V gene, CDR3 protein, CDR3 DNA. D genes are given only for firm matches. Clone size is given for some rows only: seen once, a few or many times, or a class if the clone is expanded.

D gene: .; clone size: few; J gene: TRBJ1-3; V gene: TRBV4-3; CDR3 protein: CASSQDLEGGGNTIYF; CDR3 DNA: TGCGCCAGCAGCCAAGATCTTGAAGGGGGAGGGAACACCATATATTTT
D gene: TRBD2; clone size: .; J gene: TRBJ2-1; V gene: TRBV4-1; CDR3 protein: CASSQGLAGGTYNEQFF; CDR3 DNA: TGCGCCAGCAGCCAGGGACTAGCGGGAGGAACCTACAATGAGCAGTTCTTC
D gene: TRBD1; clone size: .; J gene: TRBJ1-2; V gene: TRBV27; CDR3 protein: CASSLRSAGTGINYGYTF; CDR3 DNA: TGTGCCAGCAGTTTAAGGTCGGCGGGGACAGGGATTAACTATGGCTACACCTTC
D gene: .; clone size: .; J gene: TRBJ1-6; V gene: TRBV30; CDR3 protein: CAWSGVGDNSPLHF; CDR3 DNA: TGTGCCTGGAGTGGGGTAGGGGATAATTCACCCCTCCACTTT
D gene: TRBD1; clone size: .; J gene: TRBJ1-2; V gene: TRBV7-8; CDR3 protein: CASSTGTGGYGYTF; CDR3 DNA: TGTGCCAGCAGCACGGGGACAGGAGGCTATGGCTACACCTTC
D gene: TRBD1; clone size: .; J gene: TRBJ2-7; V gene: TRBV27; CDR3 protein: CASSPGTEAYYEQYF; CDR3 DNA: TGTGCCAGCAGTCCCGGGACAGAAGCGTACTACGAGCAGTACTTC
D gene: .; clone size: .; J gene: TRBJ2-3; V gene: TRBV6-5; CDR3 protein: CASTPGGLITDTQYF; CDR3 DNA: TGTGCCAGCACCCCCGGCGGACTGATCACAGATACGCAGTATTTT
D gene: TRBD1; clone size: .; J gene: TRBJ2-7; V gene: TRBV30; CDR3 protein: CAWTTDRGQGKGSYEQYF; CDR3 DNA: TGTGCCTGGACCACAGACAGGGGGCAAGGAAAGGGGTCCTACGAGCAGTACTTC
D gene: TRBD2; clone size: few; J gene: TRBJ2-7; V gene: TRBV10-3; CDR3 protein: CAISILAGGTYEQYF; CDR3 DNA: TGTGCCATCAGCATACTAGCGGGGGGAACCTACGAGCAGTACTTC
D gene: TRBD2; clone size: .; J gene: TRBJ2-3; V gene: TRBV5-1; CDR3 protein: CASSPWSSGSSTDTQYF; CDR3 DNA: TGCGCCAGCAGCCCTTGGTCTAGCGGCTCTAGCACAGATACGCAGTATTTT
D gene: TRBD1; clone size: .; J gene: TRBJ1-2; V gene: TRBV9; CDR3 protein: CASSAGGRGYTF; CDR3 DNA: TGTGCCAGCAGCGCAGGGGGTCGCGGCTACACCTTC
D gene: TRBD1; clone size: .; J gene: TRBJ2-7; V gene: TRBV5-1; CDR3 protein: CASSVGTGEYEQYF; CDR3 DNA: TGCGCCAGCAGCGTCGGGACAGGGGAATACGAGCAGTACTTC
D gene: .; clone size: .; J gene: TRBJ2-1; V gene: TRBV19; CDR3 protein: CASSSTYRSSYNEQFF; CDR3 DNA: TGTGCCAGTAGTTCAACCTACAGAAGCTCCTACAATGAGCAGTTCTTC
D gene: .; clone size: .; J gene: TRBJ2-7; V gene: TRBV1; CDR3 protein: CTSSQVLAGPHYEQYF; CDR3 DNA: TGCACCAGCAGCCAAGTTCTAGCGGGGCCTCACTACGAGCAGTACTTC
D gene: .; clone size: few; J gene: TRBJ2-1; V gene: TRBV14; CDR3 protein: CASSQDPADSYNEQFF; CDR3 DNA: TGTGCCAGCAGCCAAGACCCAGCGGACTCCTACAATGAGCAGTTCTTC
D gene: TRBD1; clone size: .; J gene: TRBJ1-1; V gene: TRBV5-1; CDR3 protein: CASSQGQLTEAFF; CDR3 DNA: TGCGCCAGCAGCCAGGGACAGTTGACTGAAGCTTTCTTT
D gene: TRBD1; clone size: .; J gene: TRBJ2-7; V gene: TRBV7-6; CDR3 protein: CASSPWTGSYEQYF; CDR3 DNA: TGTGCCAGCAGCCCCTGGACAGGCTCCTACGAGCAGTACTTC
D gene: .; clone size: .; J gene: TRBJ1-1; V gene: TRBV30; CDR3 protein: CAWQSYRARREAFF; CDR3 DNA: TGTGCCTGGCAATCATACAGGGCGCGCCGAGAAGCTTTCTTT
D gene: TRBD1; clone size: .; J gene: TRBJ2-7; V gene: TRBV7-6; CDR3 protein: CASSTGQTLEQYF; CDR3 DNA: TGTGCCAGCAGCACGGGACAGACCTTGGAGCAGTACTTC
D gene: TRBD2; clone size: few; J gene: TRBJ2-5; V gene: TRBV18; CDR3 protein: CASSRGGPGETQYF; CDR3 DNA: TGTGCCAGCTCTCGCGGGGGGCCGGGAGAGACCCAGTACTTC
D gene: .; clone size: .; J gene: TRBJ2-2; V gene: TRBV4-2; CDR3 protein: CASSQEWSTNPNTGELFF; CDR3 DNA: TGTGCCAGCAGCCAAGAATGGTCGACTAACCCGAACACCGGGGAGCTGTTTTTT
D gene: TRBD1; clone size: .; J gene: TRBJ2-7; V gene: TRBV6-6; CDR3 protein: CASSATGSSYEQYF; CDR3 DNA: TGTGCCAGCAGTGCGACAGGGTCCTCCTACGAGCAGTACTTC
D gene: .; clone size: few; J gene: TRBJ1-3; V gene: TRBV2; CDR3 protein: CASSDRGLEGNTIYF; CDR3 DNA: TGTGCCAGCAGTGATAGGGGCCTCGAGGGAAACACCATATATTTT
D gene: .; clone size: .; J gene: TRBJ2-2; V gene: TRBV5-6; CDR3 protein: CASSPDKTGELFF; CDR3 DNA: TGTGCCAGCAGCCCTGACAAGACCGGGGAGCTGTTTTTT
D gene: .; clone size: .; J gene: TRBJ2-2; V gene: TRBV9; CDR3 protein: CASSVPGPGELFF; CDR3 DNA: TGTGCCAGCAGCGTTCCAGGGCCCGGGGAGCTGTTTTTT
D gene: .; clone size: once; J gene: TRBJ2-3; V gene: TRBV2; CDR3 protein: CASTRDGTSTDTQYF; CDR3 DNA: TGTGCCAGCACTAGGGACGGGACTAGCACAGATACGCAGTATTTT
D gene: .; clone size: .; J gene: TRBJ2-7; V gene: TRBV4-1; CDR3 protein: CASSPRRGLLIYEQYF; CDR3 DNA: TGCGCCAGCAGCCCCCGGCGGGGGCTACTTATCTACGAGCAGTACTTC
D gene: .; clone size: once; J gene: TRBJ2-7; V gene: TRBV5-3; CDR3 protein: CARTFAHGGYEQYF; CDR3 DNA: TGTGCCAGAACCTTCGCCCACGGGGGTTACGAGCAGTACTTC
D gene: TRBD1; clone size: few; J gene: TRBJ2-1; V gene: TRBV28; CDR3 protein: CATETGGGEQFF; CDR3 DNA: TGTGCAACCGAGACAGGGGGCGGGGAGCAGTTCTTC
D gene: TRBD2; clone size: .; J gene: TRBJ2-1; V gene: TRBV23-1; CDR3 protein: CASSRRAPPSGGANEQFF; CDR3 DNA: TGCGCCAGCAGTCGGAGGGCCCCCCCTAGCGGGGGGGCCAATGAGCAGTTCTTC
D gene: .; clone size: .; J gene: TRBJ1-6; V gene: TRBV30; CDR3 protein: CAWSRTVSPLHF; CDR3 DNA: TGTGCCTGGAGCCGGACAGTTTCACCCCTCCACTTT
D gene: TRBD1; clone size: .; J gene: TRBJ2-7; V gene: TRBV5-6; CDR3 protein: CASSYRDRVSYEQYF; CDR3 DNA: TGTGCCAGCAGCTACCGGGACAGGGTCTCCTACGAGCAGTACTTC
D gene: TRBD1; clone size: few; J gene: TRBJ2-1; V gene: TRBV18; CDR3 protein: CASSQQGDNEQFF; CDR3 DNA: TGTGCCAGCTCGCAACAGGGGGACAATGAGCAGTTCTTC
D gene: .; clone size: .; J gene: TRBJ2-2; V gene: TRBV7-6; CDR3 protein: CASSLDRGAAGELFF; CDR3 DNA: TGTGCCAGCAGCTTAGATCGGGGGGCGGCCGGGGAGCTGTTTTTT
D gene: TRBD1; clone size: .; J gene: TRBJ2-6; V gene: TRBV18; CDR3 protein: CASSSDRAGANVLTF; CDR3 DNA: TGTGCCAGCTCGTCCGACAGGGCTGGGGCCAACGTCCTGACTTTC
D gene: TRBD2; clone size: .; J gene: TRBJ2-1; V gene: TRBV9; CDR3 protein: CASSVLAETYNEQFF; CDR3 DNA: TGTGCCAGCAGCGTTCTAGCGGAAACCTACAATGAGCAGTTCTTC
D gene: .; clone size: .; J gene: TRBJ2-1; V gene: TRBV7-8; CDR3 protein: CASSLQARDEQFF; CDR3 DNA: TGTGCCAGCAGCTTGCAGGCCAGGGATGAGCAGTTCTTC
D gene: .; clone size: few; J gene: TRBJ2-6; V gene: TRBV27; CDR3 protein: CASSLTGSGANVLTF; CDR3 DNA: TGTGCCAGCAGTCTGACAGGCTCTGGGGCCAACGTCCTGACTTTC
D gene: TRBD2; clone size: .; J gene: TRBJ2-1; V gene: TRBV5-6; CDR3 protein: CASSLVLADEQFF; CDR3 DNA: TGTGCCAGCAGCTTGGTTCTAGCGGATGAGCAGTTCTTC
D gene: .; clone size: .; J gene: TRBJ2-1; V gene: TRBV21-1; CDR3 protein: CASRESLLHHSDNEQFF; CDR3 DNA: TGTGCCAGCAGGGAGTCCCTACTACACCATTCCGACAATGAGCAGTTCTTC
D gene: .; clone size: few; J gene: TRBJ2-5; V gene: TRBV7-2; CDR3 protein: CASSPPWAWEETQYF; CDR3 DNA: TGTGCCAGCAGCCCCCCGTGGGCCTGGGAAGAGACCCAGTACTTC
D gene: .; clone size: .; J gene: TRBJ1-6; V gene: TRBV7-9; CDR3 protein: CASSLSSNNSPLHF; CDR3 DNA: TGTGCCAGCAGCTTAAGCTCGAATAATTCACCCCTCCACTTT
D gene: TRBD2; clone size: .; J gene: TRBJ2-7; V gene: TRBV7-2; CDR3 protein: CASSPSGGADEQYF; CDR3 DNA: TGTGCCAGCAGCCCCAGCGGGGGGGCGGACGAGCAGTACTTC
D gene: .; clone size: .; J gene: TRBJ2-3; V gene: TRBV4-2; CDR3 protein: CASSLGLGADTQYF; CDR3 DNA: TGTGCCAGCAGCCTTGGTCTGGGAGCAGATACGCAGTATTTT
D gene: .; clone size: .; J gene: TRBJ2-5; V gene: TRBV2; CDR3 protein: CASSIQETQYF; CDR3 DNA: TGTGCCAGCAGCATCCAAGAGACCCAGTACTTC
D gene: TRBD1; clone size: .; J gene: TRBJ1-5; V gene: TRBV18; CDR3 protein: CASSHQDRGDPHQPQHF; CDR3 DNA: TGTGCCAGCTCACACCAGGACAGGGGGGACCCCCATCAGCCCCAGCATTTT
D gene: .; clone size: .; J gene: TRBJ2-5; V gene: TRBV18; CDR3 protein: CASSQQGGQETQYF; CDR3 DNA: TGTGCCAGCTCTCAACAGGGTGGCCAAGAGACCCAGTACTTC
D gene: TRBD1; clone size: .; J gene: TRBJ2-1; V gene: TRBV9; CDR3 protein: CASSVKASGTGKLNEQFF; CDR3 DNA: TGTGCCAGCAGCGTAAAGGCCTCCGGGACAGGGAAACTCAATGAGCAGTTCTTC
D gene: .; clone size: .; J gene: TRBJ1-5; V gene: TRBV19; CDR3 protein: CASSMGWGPGNQPQHF; CDR3 DNA: TGTGCCAGTAGTATGGGGTGGGGGCCCGGCAATCAGCCCCAGCATTTT
D gene: .; clone size: .; J gene: TRBJ1-1; V gene: TRBV6-1; CDR3 protein: CASSWGQNTEAFF; CDR3 DNA: TGTGCCAGCAGCTGGGGCCAGAACACTGAAGCTTTCTTT
D gene: .; clone size: medium-sized; J gene: TRBJ2-1; V gene: TRBV7-7; CDR3 protein: CASSPGLQYNEQFF; CDR3 DNA: TGTGCCAGCAGCCCGGGACTCCAATACAATGAGCAGTTCTTC
D gene: .; clone size: few; J gene: TRBJ1-4; V gene: TRBV7-9; CDR3 protein: CASGLTENLFGEKLFF; CDR3 DNA: TGTGCCAGCGGGTTAACAGAAAACCTGTTTGGTGAAAAACTGTTTTTT